These 9 T cell receptor beta chains originate from one sample sequenced in a study of Ad26.COV2.S vaccination and SARS-CoV-2 variants. Treatment meaning: around 19 received Ad26.COV2.S at low or high dose, single or two shots; five or six received placebo; per-sample allocation not given. Following the first vaccine or placebo injection, samples were taken on day 63. This table comes from immunoSEQ multiplex PCR, and its TCRdb copy is limited to in-frame clones, with some not included. The data contain about 680,000 clones, about 89% of them singletons. This sample comprised peripheral blood, obtained in a trial of Ad26.COV2.S vaccine versus placebo. Receptors originate from a person between 18 and 65 years old who received the Ad26.COV2.S COVID-19 vaccine or a placebo.

The gene calls are TRBV5-4 and TRBJ1-4, with a possible D match to TRBD1 (5 bases). Germline CDR1 is SGHNT and CDR2 is YYREEE (reference sequence). Trimming shortened V by 4 bases and J by 7 bases, and 14 bases separated the two germline ends. This CDR3 comprises 14 residues. CDR3 amino acids: CASSPGEGPEKLFF. Written as DNA, the CDR3 is TGTGCCAGCAGCCCTGGGGAGGGACCTGAAAAACTGTTTTTT.

This clone appeared a single time. The chain recombines TRBV29-1 with TRBJ1-2; the match to TRBD1 covers 7 bases. CDR1 and CDR2 (germline): SQVTM, ANQGSEA. Germline trimming cut 4 bases from V and 0 bases from J; bases unmatched to any gene: 5. The CDR3 runs 14 residues. CDR3 in amino acids: CSVVMGTANYGYTF. The CDR3, as DNA: TGCAGCGTTGTCATGGGGACAGCTAACTATGGCTACACCTTC. Full variable domain (remainder filled in from reference TRBV29-1 and TRBJ1-2): SAVISQKPSRDICQRGTSLTIQCQVDSQVTMMFWYRQQPGQSLTLIATANQGSEATYESGFVIDKFPISRPNLTFSTLTVSNMSPEDSSIYLCSVVMGTANYGYTFGSGTRLTVV.

This clone is a singleton in its sample. The chain recombines TRBV5-1 with TRBJ1-5, with a tentative D call TRBD1 (5 bases). This CDR3 spans 14 amino acids. Germline values: CDR1 SGHRS, CDR2 YFSETQ. With 2 bases removed from V and 5 bases from J, the gap between germline ends came to 11 bases. The CDR3 DNA follows: TGCGCCAGCAGCTTAGGGGAGGGCTATCAGCCCCAGCATTTT. Translated: CASSLGEGYQPQHF.

The chain couples TRBV6-6 to TRBJ2-7; 9 positions agree with TRBD1. The CDR3 covers 14 residues. V was pared by 4 bases and J by 6 bases, with 7 bases of the junction left unmatched. The germline V gene encodes CDR1 MNHNY and CDR2 SVGAGI (reference sequence). The CDR3 nucleotides read TGTGCCAGCAGTTTACCGGGACAGGGCGTCGAGCAGTACTTC. Protein sequence: CASSLPGQGVEQYF.

This chain joins TRBV5-1 and TRBJ1-6; a possible D gene is TRBD1 (6 bases). V dropped 0 bases and J dropped 9 bases, with 10 bases sitting between them. The germline V gene has CDR1 SGHRS and CDR2 YFSETQ. This CDR3 has 14 residues. DNA of the CDR3: TGCGCCAGCAGCTTGGGCCAGGGGTTTTCACCCCTCCACTTT. It specifies CASSLGQGFSPLHF.

The CDR3 DNA follows: TGTGCCAGCAGCGTAGACGGGACCGGAAACACTGAAGCTTTCTTT. Protein product: CASSVDGTGNTEAFF. The rearrangement joins TRBV9 to TRBJ1-1; tentative D call: TRBD1 (5 bases). Germline V gives CDR1 SGDLS, CDR2 YYNGEE. The CDR3 runs 15 residues. The V and J ends lost 0 bases and 2 bases respectively, with 11 bases between them.

This clone was seen a single time. The rearrangement joins TRBV28 to TRBJ2-7, with D maybe TRBD1 (5 bases). The germline gives CDR1 MDHEN, CDR2 SYDVKM. CDR3 size: 12 residues. Trimming pared 6 bases from V and 2 bases from J, leaving 8 bases between. The chain's CDR3 is CASRAGTYEQYF. The CDR3 DNA follows: TGTGCCAGCAGAGCAGGGACCTACGAGCAGTACTTC.

The chain links TRBV7-2 to TRBJ1-3; a possible D gene is TRBD1 (5 bases). The V and J ends lost 2 bases and 7 bases respectively, with 9 bases between them. Germline V lookup: CDR1 SGHTA, CDR2 FQGNSA. CDR3 length equals 13 residues. The CDR3 DNA reads as TGTGCCAGCAGCTTAATGGGGGAGAACACCATATATTTT. Amino acid sequence: CASSLMGENTIYF.

This rearrangement joins TRBV24-1 to TRBJ2-1, with D unresolved. Germline-derived CDR1 and CDR2 are KGHDR and SFDVKD. CDR3 length: 15 amino acids. Deletions cut 2 bases from V and 5 bases from J, with 12 bases between. In DNA form, the CDR3 reads TGTGCCACCAGTGATTCCCTCGGGCCACACAATGAGCAGTTCTTC. The encoded protein is CATSDSLGPHNEQFF.